This is a list of T cell receptor beta chains from one sample in a study of blood T cell repertoires in COVID-19. This table comes from immunoSEQ multiplex PCR, and its TCRdb copy is limited to in-frame clones, with some not included. The sample has about 27,000 clones, 88% seen once. The specimen was peripheral blood. The receptors were gathered from a woman in her 50s with active COVID-19. Both conserved end residues are part of each CDR3. The order of the fields is J gene, clone size, D gene, V gene, CDR3 DNA, CDR3 protein. A D gene is named only where the DNA matches it firmly. Not every row has a clone size; where given, it reads once, few, many or a size class.

TRBJ1-3,.,TRBD1,TRBV5-1,TGCGCCAGCAGCCCGGACGGGACAGGGGGCAGAAACACCATATATTTT,CASSPDGTGGRNTIYF
TRBJ2-7,.,.,TRBV28,TGTGCCAGCAGCAGTTTTAACAGGATGGGGTACGAGCAGTACTTC,CASSSFNRMGYEQYF
TRBJ2-2,once,TRBD2,TRBV9,TGTGCCAGCAGCGGCACTAGCGGTTACACCGGGGAGCTGTTTTTT,CASSGTSGYTGELFF
TRBJ2-5,once,TRBD1,TRBV5-1,TGCGCCAGCAGCTTCGCCGGGACAGGGGGAGAGACCCAGTACTTC,CASSFAGTGGETQYF
TRBJ2-1,.,.,TRBV15,TGTGCCACCAGCAGAGGAGCGGAGCCCTACAATGAGCAGTTCTTC,CATSRGAEPYNEQFF
TRBJ2-5,once,TRBD2,TRBV4-1,TGCGCCAGCAGCCAAGAGCCTTCAGGACTAGCGATAGAGACCCAGTACTTC,CASSQEPSGLAIETQYF
TRBJ1-5,.,.,TRBV11-2,TGTGCCAGCAGCTTTGAGTATCTTGGGCCCCAGCATTTT,CASSFEYLGPQHF
TRBJ1-5,.,.,TRBV28,TGTGCCAGCTCGCCCGCGGGGCCCAATCAGCCCCAGCATTTT,CASSPAGPNQPQHF
TRBJ2-3,once,.,TRBV28,TGTGCCAGCAGTCGGGATACGCAGTATTTT,CASSRDTQYF
TRBJ1-4,once,.,TRBV15,TGTGCCACCAGCAGAGATCGGGGGTCTAATGAAAAACTGTTTTTT,CATSRDRGSNEKLFF
TRBJ1-1,.,TRBD1,TRBV5-6,TGTGCCAGCAGCTTGGAACCGGGACAGCCGAACACTGAAGCTTTCTTT,CASSLEPGQPNTEAFF
TRBJ1-1,.,.,TRBV14,TGTGCCAGCAGCCCACTCGAGGGGGAAACGAACACTGAAGCTTTCTTT,CASSPLEGETNTEAFF
TRBJ1-1,.,.,TRBV5-1,TGCGCCAGCAGCCAGGACAGAAGTAACACTGAAGCTTTCTTT,CASSQDRSNTEAFF
TRBJ2-2,.,.,TRBV10-1,TGCGCCAGCAGCGGGACAAGGTCCAACACCGGGGAGCTGTTTTTT,CASSGTRSNTGELFF
TRBJ1-1,.,.,TRBV30,TGTGCCTGGAGGGATACAGGGAATGCTGAAGCTTTCTTT,CAWRDTGNAEAFF
TRBJ2-2,.,.,TRBV6-6,TGTGCCAGCAGTTACTCGAGAGTCGCGAACACCGGGGAGCTGTTTTTT,CASSYSRVANTGELFF
TRBJ2-7,.,TRBD2,TRBV30,TGTGCCTGGAGTGTACTAGCGGGAGGCTACGAGCAGTACTTC,CAWSVLAGGYEQYF
TRBJ1-2,once,TRBD1,TRBV25-1,TGTGCCAGCAGTGCGGGACAGACTTATGGCTACACCTTC,CASSAGQTYGYTF
TRBJ2-3,once,TRBD2,TRBV18,TGTGCCAGCTCACCACGGACTAGCGGAGCAGATACGCAGTATTTT,CASSPRTSGADTQYF
TRBJ1-4,.,.,TRBV11-2,TGTGCCAGCAGCTCCCAGGAAGGACAGTGGGCTGAAAAACTGTTTTTT,CASSSQEGQWAEKLFF
TRBJ2-1,.,.,TRBV5-5,TGTGCCAGCAGCTCAGGGGGGAGCTCCTACAATGAGCAGTTCTTC,CASSSGGSSYNEQFF
TRBJ2-2,.,TRBD2,TRBV5-1,TGCGCCAGCAGCCTACTAGCGGGAGAGACCGGGGAGCTGTTTTTT,CASSLLAGETGELFF
TRBJ1-5,.,.,TRBV7-9,TGTGCCAGCAGCTTAAGGAGCGATCAGCCCCAGCATTTT,CASSLRSDQPQHF
TRBJ2-3,.,.,TRBV29-1,TGCAGCGTTGAAGCTCAGATGGATACGCAGTATTTT,CSVEAQMDTQYF